The T cell receptor beta chain described here comes from a study of blood T cell repertoires in COVID-19. Study context: The United States, Italy and Spain were the sources of the acute and convalescent COVID-19 samples. The cDNA or gDNA used as material had been derived from T cells, B-cell-depleted T cells, or PBMCs.

Original data processing: Amplifying reference gene primers gave estimates of nucleated cell counts. Sequencing used immunoSEQ multiplex PCR; TCRdb keeps in-frame clones, though not all of them. V, J and clone size are those of that table, while D and trimming were read from the DNA. This table holds 130,000 to 150,000 clones, 65% to 90% found once. Details on this clone: Other DNA sequences from this sample encode an identical CDR3 as well.

Germline loops: CDR1 SQVTM, CDR2 ANQGSEA. V was pared by 7 bases and J by 7 bases, with 4 bases of the junction left unmatched. The CDR3 loop spans 11 amino acids. The sequenced material came from peripheral blood. The receptor was derived from a woman aged 45 to 65 in a cohort sampled during active or convalescent COVID-19. The genes are TRBV29-1 and TRBJ1-1; the match to TRBD1 covers 9 bases. This CDR3 reads CSADRGSEAFF. For the CDR3, the DNA is TGCAGCGCAGACAGGGGGAGTGAAGCTTTCTTT.